The 25 T cell receptor beta chains reported below all come from one sample, sequenced in a study of T cell repertoires in cytomegalovirus infection (dated by TCRdb to the late 2010s). These receptors are not linked to any known antigen. The treatment or condition label here, explained by the study, means: in vitro stimulation with specific CMV peptide epitopes to enrich CMV-specific T cells. The listed sequencing device is Illumina HiSeq 1500. TCRdb trimmed the raw reads at Q25, called clones with MiXCR and kept productive beta chains. Each CDR3 protein appears once, grouped with its most common genes and DNA. The sample table lists roughly 500,000 distinct CDR3 sequences, 30% to 35% of them with a count of one. Clones ranked in the top ten supply about a sixth of the sample. Sequenced material: cultured PBMCs, taken from culture after CMV antigen stimulation. The source is a human donor in good health (CMV status not recorded). Some clones in this sample may be carry-over from other donors' samples.

This clonotype has a handful of counts. This sequence joins TRBV6-5 and TRBJ2-3; D not resolved. This CDR3 comprises 16 residues. V was clipped by 1 base and J by 0 bases, with 11 bases between them. CDR1 is MNHEY and CDR2 is SVGAGI in the germline V gene. In DNA, the CDR3 is TGTGCCAGCAGTTACTTCGGGTCAAAAAGCACAGATACGCAGTATTTT. This codes for CASSYFGSKSTDTQYF.

There are a few counts of this clonotype. The gene calls are TRBV5-4 and TRBJ2-5; unclear D gene. V gave up 1 base and J gave up 2 bases, with 12 bases separating them. Germline assignment: CDR1 SGHNT and CDR2 YYREEE (reference sequence). The CDR3 sequence is 15 residues long. This CDR3 is CASSLSRTSQETQYF. CDR3 bases: TGTGCCAGCAGCTTGAGTAGGACGTCTCAAGAGACCCAGTACTTC.

V usage is TRBV5-4 and J usage is TRBJ2-7, with 7 bases fitting TRBD2. V was pared by 4 bases and J by 6 bases, with 10 bases of the junction left unmatched. CDR1 is SGHNT and CDR2 is YYREEE in the germline V gene (reference sequence). The CDR3 totals 14 residues. CDR3 sequence (DNA): TGTGCCAGCAGCCCAACCGGGACTAATTCCGAGCAGTACTTC. Protein sequence: CASSPTGTNSEQYF.

This clonotype was seen once. The V call is TRBV20-1, the J call TRBJ2-5, with 9 positions matching TRBD1. The germline gives CDR1 DFQATT, CDR2 SNEGSKA (reference sequence). The CDR3 contains 15 residues. V was clipped by 6 bases and J by 4 bases; unmatched bases: 12. CDR3 residues: CSARSLQGAGETQYF. The CDR3 DNA sequence: TGCAGTGCCCGATCGTTACAGGGGGCCGGAGAGACCCAGTACTTC.

V and J are TRBV7-3 and TRBJ2-1, with 9 bases aligning to TRBD1. Germline CDR1 reads SGHTA; CDR2 reads FQGTGA. Trimming removed 5 bases from V and 1 base from J; junction bases left unmatched: 3. CDR3 length equals 15 residues. The CDR3 bases are TGTGCCAGCAGCCGGACAGGGGTGTCCTACAATGAGCAGTTCTTC. Protein product: CASSRTGVSYNEQFF.

This CDR3 is CSARDLGEIQDTQYF. The CDR3 nucleotides are TGCAGTGCTAGAGATCTGGGGGAGATTCAAGATACGCAGTATTTT. The chain is built from TRBV20-1 and TRBJ2-3; D may correspond to TRBD1 or TRBD2 (5 bases each). Germline CDR1 and CDR2: DFQATT and SNEGSKA (reference sequence). V was shortened by 0 bases and J by 5 bases, with 15 bases between the two germline ends. The CDR3 contains 15 residues.

This clonotype was observed at least ten times. J is TRBJ2-3 and V is TRBV7-2; the D is unclear. This CDR3 is 15 amino acids long. Germline CDR1 and CDR2: SGHTA and FQGNSA. V gave up 5 bases and J gave up 0 bases, with 12 bases separating them. This chain's CDR3 is CASSPEDSSTDTQYF. CDR3 bases: TGTGCCAGCAGCCCTGAAGATTCTAGCACAGATACGCAGTATTTT.

This clonotype was detected a few times. This sequence joins TRBV7-2 and TRBJ2-7; D unclear. The CDR3 loop spans 13 amino acids. Germline V CDR1 and CDR2: SGHTA, FQGNSA. V lost 3 bases, J lost 0 bases, and 6 bases lay in between. CDR3 sequence (DNA): TGTGCCAGCAGCTTTGACCCCTCCTACGAGCAGTACTTC. Encoded protein: CASSFDPSYEQYF.

The chain uses TRBV12-3 or TRBV12-4 and TRBJ1-5; possible D gene TRBD1, 6 bases. This CDR3 comprises 16 residues. V lost 7 bases to trimming and J lost 1 base, with 17 bases between them. CDR3 amino acids: CASTRRGGASNQPQHF. DNA for the CDR3: TGTGCCAGCACGAGACGGGGGGGGGCGAGCAATCAGCCCCAGCATTTT.

The chain recombines TRBV7-2 with TRBJ2-3; D tentatively fits TRBD1 or TRBD2 (6 bases each). CDR1 and CDR2 from the germline V gene are SGHTA and FQGNSA. The germline V and J ends were trimmed by 0 bases and 3 bases, with 16 bases remaining between them. The CDR3 is 17 amino acids. This CDR3 reads CASSLALWGAQTDTQYF. In DNA, the CDR3 is TGTGCCAGCAGCTTAGCGCTGTGGGGGGCGCAGACAGATACGCAGTATTTT.

The rearrangement joins TRBV12-3 or TRBV12-4 to TRBJ2-1, with TRBD1 matching 10 bases. The CDR3 length is 15 residues. Germline trimming cut 5 bases from V and 6 bases from J; bases unmatched to any gene: 7. CDR3 bases: TGTGCCAGCAGTAACCCCGGGACAGGGGTCAATGAGCAGTTCTTC. Encoded protein: CASSNPGTGVNEQFF.

The V gene is TRBV6-6, the J gene TRBJ2-5, with 10 bases fitting TRBD2. The CDR3 runs to 17 residues. V gave up 0 bases and J gave up 1 base; unmatched junction bases: 5. Germline CDR1 reads MNHNY; CDR2 reads SVGAGI (reference sequence). CDR3 sequence: CASSYSVASGSQETQYF. CDR3 coding DNA: TGTGCCAGCAGTTACTCAGTGGCTAGCGGGAGCCAAGAGACCCAGTACTTC.

This clonotype showed up just a few times. V usage is TRBV7-2 and J usage is TRBJ2-3; D call uncertain. Germline CDR1 and CDR2: SGHTA and FQGNSA. Trimming left V 5 bases short and J 5 bases short, with 8 bases between. The CDR3 consists of 12 residues. The CDR3 DNA reads as TGTGCCAGCAGCCCCTACCAAGATACGCAGTATTTT. Its translation: CASSPYQDTQYF.

This chain links TRBV7-8 with TRBJ1-4, with TRBD1 identical over 7 bases. Germline loops: CDR1 SGHVS, CDR2 FQNEAQ. CDR3 size: 13 residues. V was clipped by 11 bases and J by 2 bases; unmatched bases: 5. CDR3 DNA sequence: TGTGCCGGAAAGGGGGCTACTAATGAAAAACTGTTTTTT. Translation gives CAGKGATNEKLFF.

This chain uses TRBV4-3 with TRBJ2-3; 8 nucleotides line up with TRBD2. Germline CDR1 and CDR2: LGHNA and YSLEER. V gave up 3 bases and J gave up 1 base; unmatched junction bases: 3. The CDR3 covers 15 residues. The CDR3 DNA sequence: TGCGCCAGCAGCCATTATAGCGGGGGCACAGATACGCAGTATTTT. Its translation: CASSHYSGGTDTQYF.

The genes are TRBV11-2 and TRBJ2-7; D gene unclear. CDR3 length equals 14 residues. Germline CDR1 SGHAT, CDR2 FQNNGV. The V and J ends lost 0 bases and 2 bases respectively, with 8 bases between them. The CDR3 here is CASSLDGQTYEQYV. The CDR3 coding sequence is TGTGCCAGCAGCTTAGATGGCCAAACCTACGAGCAGTACGTC.

The gene calls are TRBV28 and TRBJ1-5; unclear D gene. Germline V lookup: CDR1 MDHEN, CDR2 SYDVKM. This CDR3 has 17 amino acids. Trimming removed 2 bases from V and 4 bases from J, with 18 bases in between. DNA of the CDR3: TGTGCCAGCAGTTTAATATTCCGGCCGGCGAAGAATCAGCCCCAGCATTTT. Protein: CASSLIFRPAKNQPQHF.

The chain uses TRBV28 and TRBJ2-2; D not certain. The CDR3 length is 14 residues. V was shortened by 6 bases and J by 5 bases, with 13 bases between the two germline ends. Germline V gene sequence: CDR1 MDHEN, CDR2 SYDVKM. CDR3 sequence reads: CASSLDLKTGELFF. Here the CDR3 DNA reads TGTGCCAGCAGCCTCGACCTCAAAACCGGGGAGCTGTTTTTT.

This clonotype was counted between two and nine times. The chain uses TRBV6-2 or TRBV6-3 and TRBJ2-1; TRBD2 matches at 8 bases. This CDR3 contains 15 residues. Trimming removed 5 bases from V and 8 bases from J; junction bases left unmatched: 11. Germline assignment: CDR1 MNHEY and CDR2 SVGEGT. As DNA, the CDR3 is TGTGCCAGCAGTGCCCCGCGAGCGGGAGTAGATGAGCAGTTCTTC. Protein: CASSAPRAGVDEQFF.

The gene calls are TRBV10-1 and TRBJ2-1, with 9 bases matching TRBD2. Looked up from germline, CDR1 is WNHNN and CDR2 is SYGVQD (reference sequence). V shed 2 bases, J shed 8 bases, and the junction held 7 bases outside the gene matches. The CDR3 covers 15 residues. CDR3 coding DNA: TGCGCCAGCAGTGAGGCAGCGGGAGGATATGATGAGCAGTTCTTC. It yields the protein CASSEAAGGYDEQFF.

The rearrangement joins TRBV29-1 to TRBJ1-1; unclear D gene. The CDR3 runs to 11 residues. Germline V lookup: CDR1 SQVTM, CDR2 ANQGSEA. V lost 0 bases and J 8 bases, leaving 7 bases between the germline ends. CDR3 loop: CSVEDGVEAFF. CDR3 in DNA: TGCAGCGTTGAAGACGGCGTAGAAGCTTTCTTT. Full variable domain (remainder filled in from reference TRBV29-1 and TRBJ1-1): SAVISQKPSRDICQRGTSLTIQCQVDSQVTMMFWYRQQPGQSLTLIATANQGSEATYESGFVIDKFPISRPNLTFSTLTVSNMSPEDSSIYLCSVEDGVEAFFGQGTRLTVV.

The V gene is TRBV28, the J gene TRBJ1-4; D unresolved. The CDR3 consists of 13 residues. CDR1 and CDR2 from the germline V gene are MDHEN and SYDVKM. V was trimmed by 6 bases and J by 4 bases, leaving 9 bases between them. The CDR3 reads CASRTEDNEKLFF. DNA for the CDR3: TGTGCCAGCAGAACGGAAGATAATGAAAAACTGTTTTTT.

This clonotype was counted between two and nine times. The chain employs TRBV4-2 and TRBJ2-5, with TRBD2 as a possible D gene (6 bases). Germline loops: CDR1 LGHNA, CDR2 YNFKEQ. The V end was cut by 5 bases, the J end by 2 bases, with 18 bases between. This CDR3 is built from 16 residues. CDR3 in DNA: TGTGCCAGCAGCGGGATGACAGCGGGCCTTCAAGAGACCCAGTACTTC. Protein product: CASSGMTAGLQETQYF.

V and J are TRBV24-1 and TRBJ1-1, with a weak D call TRBD1 (5 bases). CDR1 and CDR2 (germline): KGHDR, SFDVKD. The CDR3 has 12 amino acids. CDR3 nucleotide sequence: TGTGGGCTCCCCGGGACGGAAACCGAAGCTTTCTTT. Residues: CGLPGTETEAFF.

J is TRBJ2-3 and V is TRBV12-3 or TRBV12-4; 7 bases are shared with TRBD2. V was pared by 3 bases and J by 0 bases, with 3 bases of the junction left unmatched. This CDR3 is built from 15 residues. In DNA, the CDR3 is TGTGCCAGCAGTTTCCGAGCGGGGAGCACAGATACGCAGTATTTT. Its protein is CASSFRAGSTDTQYF.